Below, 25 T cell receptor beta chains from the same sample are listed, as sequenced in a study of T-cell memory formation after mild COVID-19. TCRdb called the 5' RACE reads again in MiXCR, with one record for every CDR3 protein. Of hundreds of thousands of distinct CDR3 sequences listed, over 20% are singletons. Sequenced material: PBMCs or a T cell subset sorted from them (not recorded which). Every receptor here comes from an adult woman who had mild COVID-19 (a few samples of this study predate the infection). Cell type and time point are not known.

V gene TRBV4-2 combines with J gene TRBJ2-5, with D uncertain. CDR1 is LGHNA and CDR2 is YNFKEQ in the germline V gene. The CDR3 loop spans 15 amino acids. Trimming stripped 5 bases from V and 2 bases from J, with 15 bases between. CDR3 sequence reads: CASSALSGIQETQYF. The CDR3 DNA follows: TGTGCCAGCAGCGCCCTGTCCGGTATTCAAGAGACCCAGTACTTC.

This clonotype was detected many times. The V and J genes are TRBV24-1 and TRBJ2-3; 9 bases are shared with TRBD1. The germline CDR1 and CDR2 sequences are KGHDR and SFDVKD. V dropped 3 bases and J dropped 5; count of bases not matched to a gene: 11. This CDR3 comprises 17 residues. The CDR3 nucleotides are TGTGCCACCAGTGATGGGACAGGGACCAGCCGCCGAGATACGCAGTATTTT. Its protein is CATSDGTGTSRRDTQYF.

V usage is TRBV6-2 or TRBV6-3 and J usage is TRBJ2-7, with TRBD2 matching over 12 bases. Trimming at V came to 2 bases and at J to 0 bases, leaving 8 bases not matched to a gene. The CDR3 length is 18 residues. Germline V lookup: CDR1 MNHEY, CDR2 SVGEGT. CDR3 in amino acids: CASSYMYRTSGDSYEQYF. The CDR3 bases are TGTGCCAGCAGTTACATGTACCGGACTAGCGGGGACTCCTACGAGCAGTACTTC.

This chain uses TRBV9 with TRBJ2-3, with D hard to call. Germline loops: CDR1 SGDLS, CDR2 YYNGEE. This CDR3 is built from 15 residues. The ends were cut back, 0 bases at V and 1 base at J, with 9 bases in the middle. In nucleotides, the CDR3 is TGTGCCAGCAGCGTAGATGTCGGAGGCACAGATACGCAGTATTTT. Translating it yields CASSVDVGGTDTQYF.

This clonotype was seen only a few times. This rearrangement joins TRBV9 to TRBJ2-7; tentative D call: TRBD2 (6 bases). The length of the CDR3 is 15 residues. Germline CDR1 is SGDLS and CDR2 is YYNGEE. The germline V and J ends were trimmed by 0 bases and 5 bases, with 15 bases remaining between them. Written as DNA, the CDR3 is TGTGCCAGCAGCGTAGCTCCGAGCGGGCCAAACGAGCAGTACTTC. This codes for CASSVAPSGPNEQYF.

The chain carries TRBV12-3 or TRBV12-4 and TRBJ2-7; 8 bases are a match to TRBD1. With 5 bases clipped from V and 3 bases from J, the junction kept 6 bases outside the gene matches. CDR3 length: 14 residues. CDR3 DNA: TGTGCCAGCAGTCCGAGACAGGGGTTCTACGAGCAGTACTTC. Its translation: CASSPRQGFYEQYF.

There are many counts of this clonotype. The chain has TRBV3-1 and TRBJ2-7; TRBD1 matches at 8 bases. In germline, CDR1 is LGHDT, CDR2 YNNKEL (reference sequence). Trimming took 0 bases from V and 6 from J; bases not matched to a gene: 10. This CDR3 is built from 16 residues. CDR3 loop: CASSQDRGPQRSEQYF. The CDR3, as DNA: TGTGCCAGCAGCCAAGACAGGGGGCCTCAGCGCAGCGAGCAGTACTTC.

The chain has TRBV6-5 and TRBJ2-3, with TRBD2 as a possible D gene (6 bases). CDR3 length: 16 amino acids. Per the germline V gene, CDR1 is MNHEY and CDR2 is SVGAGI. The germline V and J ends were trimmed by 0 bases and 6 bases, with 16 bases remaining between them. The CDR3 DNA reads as TGTGCCAGCAGTTACTCGTCGTTGACTAGATCCGATACGCAGTATTTT. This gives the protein CASSYSSLTRSDTQYF.

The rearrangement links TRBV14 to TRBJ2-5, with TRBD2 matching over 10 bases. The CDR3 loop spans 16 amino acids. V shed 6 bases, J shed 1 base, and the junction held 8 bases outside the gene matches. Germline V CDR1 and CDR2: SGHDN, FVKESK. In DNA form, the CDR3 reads TGTGCCAGCAGTCTCCTAAGGACTAGCGGCCAAGAGACCCAGTACTTC. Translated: CASSLLRTSGQETQYF.

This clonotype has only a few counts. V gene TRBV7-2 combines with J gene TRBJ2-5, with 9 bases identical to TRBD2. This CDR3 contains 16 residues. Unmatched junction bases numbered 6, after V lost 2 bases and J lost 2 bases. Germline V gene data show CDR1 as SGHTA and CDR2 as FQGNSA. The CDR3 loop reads CASSLMGGGVQETQYF. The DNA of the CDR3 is TGTGCCAGCAGCTTAATGGGCGGGGGGGTTCAAGAGACCCAGTACTTC.

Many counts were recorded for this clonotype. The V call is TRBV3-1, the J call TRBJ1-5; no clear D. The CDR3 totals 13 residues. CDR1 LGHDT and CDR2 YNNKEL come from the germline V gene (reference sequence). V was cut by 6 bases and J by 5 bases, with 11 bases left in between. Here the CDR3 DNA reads TGTGCCAGCAGTCTTGGCCGCGATCAGCCCCAGCATTTT. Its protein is CASSLGRDQPQHF.

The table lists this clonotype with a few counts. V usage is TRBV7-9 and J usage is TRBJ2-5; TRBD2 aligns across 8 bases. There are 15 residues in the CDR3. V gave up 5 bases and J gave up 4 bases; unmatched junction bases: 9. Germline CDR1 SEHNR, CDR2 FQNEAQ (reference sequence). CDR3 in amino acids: CASSAQRELRETQYF. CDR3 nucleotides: TGTGCCAGCAGCGCGCAGCGGGAGCTCCGAGAGACCCAGTACTTC.

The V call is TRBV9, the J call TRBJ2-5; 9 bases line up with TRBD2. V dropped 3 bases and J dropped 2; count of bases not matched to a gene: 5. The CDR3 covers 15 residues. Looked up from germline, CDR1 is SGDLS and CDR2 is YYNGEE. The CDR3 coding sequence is TGTGCCAGCAGCGATAGCGGGGGTACACAAGAGACCCAGTACTTC. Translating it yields CASSDSGGTQETQYF. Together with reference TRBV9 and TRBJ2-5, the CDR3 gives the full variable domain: DSGVTQTPKHLITATGQRVTLRCSPRSGDLSVYWYQQSLDQGLQFLIQYYNGEERAKGNILERFSAQQFPDLHSELNLSSLELGDSALYFCASSDSGGTQETQYFGPGTRLLVL.

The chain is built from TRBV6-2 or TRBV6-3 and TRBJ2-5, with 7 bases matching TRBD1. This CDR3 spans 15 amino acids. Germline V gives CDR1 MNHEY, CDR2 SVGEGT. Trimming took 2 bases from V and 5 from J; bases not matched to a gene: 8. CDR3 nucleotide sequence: TGTGCCAGCAGTTACAGTAAGACAGGGTCCGAGACCCAGTACTTC. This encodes CASSYSKTGSETQYF.

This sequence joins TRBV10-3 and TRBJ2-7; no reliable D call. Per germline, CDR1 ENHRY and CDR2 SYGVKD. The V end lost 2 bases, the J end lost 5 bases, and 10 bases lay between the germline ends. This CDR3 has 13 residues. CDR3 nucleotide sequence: TGTGCCATCAGTGAGGAGGCTGGGGACGAGCAGTACTTC. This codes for CAISEEAGDEQYF.

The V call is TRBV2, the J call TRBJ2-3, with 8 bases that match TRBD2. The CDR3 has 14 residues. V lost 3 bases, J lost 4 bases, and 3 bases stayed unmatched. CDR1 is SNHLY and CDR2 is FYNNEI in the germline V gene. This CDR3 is CASSDGTRPDTQYF. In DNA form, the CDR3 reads TGTGCCAGCAGTGACGGGACTAGACCAGATACGCAGTATTTT.

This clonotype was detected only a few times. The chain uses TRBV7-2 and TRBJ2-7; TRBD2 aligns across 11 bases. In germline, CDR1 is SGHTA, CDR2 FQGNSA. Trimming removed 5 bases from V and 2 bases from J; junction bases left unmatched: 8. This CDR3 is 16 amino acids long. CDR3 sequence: CASSTGLTSGAYEQYF. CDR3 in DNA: TGTGCCAGCAGCACCGGCCTGACTAGCGGGGCCTACGAGCAGTACTTC.

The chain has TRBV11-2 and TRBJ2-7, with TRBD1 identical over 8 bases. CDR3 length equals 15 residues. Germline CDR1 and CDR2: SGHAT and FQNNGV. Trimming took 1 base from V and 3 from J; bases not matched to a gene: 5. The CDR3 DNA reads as TGTGCCAGCAGCTTAGTCCGGGACAGGATCTACGAGCAGTACTTC. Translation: CASSLVRDRIYEQYF. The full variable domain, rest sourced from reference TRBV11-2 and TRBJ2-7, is EAGVAQSPRYKIIEKRQSVAFWCNPISGHATLYWYQQILGQGPKLLIQFQNNGVVDDSQLPKDRFSAERLKGVDSTLKIQPAKLEDSAVYLCASSLVRDRIYEQYFGPGTRLTVT.

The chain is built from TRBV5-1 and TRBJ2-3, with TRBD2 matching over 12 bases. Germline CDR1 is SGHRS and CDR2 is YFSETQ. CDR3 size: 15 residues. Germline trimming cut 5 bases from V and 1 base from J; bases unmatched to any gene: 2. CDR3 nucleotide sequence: TGCGCCAGCAGGACTAGCGGGAGCCGCACAGATACGCAGTATTTT. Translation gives CASRTSGSRTDTQYF. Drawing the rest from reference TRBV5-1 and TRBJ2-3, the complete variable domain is KAGVTQTPRYLIKTRGQQVTLSCSPISGHRSVSWYQQTPGQGLQFLFEYFSETQRNKGNFPGRFSGRQFSNSRSEMNVSTLELGDSALYLCASRTSGSRTDTQYFGPGTRLTVL.

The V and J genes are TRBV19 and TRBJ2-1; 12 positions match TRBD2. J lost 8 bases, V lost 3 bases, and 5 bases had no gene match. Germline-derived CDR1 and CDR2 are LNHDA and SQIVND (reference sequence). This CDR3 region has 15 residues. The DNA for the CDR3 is TGTGCCAGTAGTATTGTGACTAGCGGGAGTGATGAGCAGTTCTTC. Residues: CASSIVTSGSDEQFF.

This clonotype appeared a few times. For the CDR3, the DNA is TGTGCCAGCAGTTACAACGCGGGCTCGCACCCTAACAATGAGCAGTTCTTC. Its protein is CASSYNAGSHPNNEQFF. The chain is built from TRBV6-2 or TRBV6-3 and TRBJ2-1; D perhaps matches TRBD2 (5 bases). The V end was cut by 2 bases, the J end by 5 bases, with 19 bases between. The germline CDR1 and CDR2 sequences are MNHEY and SVGEGT. This CDR3 is built from 17 residues.

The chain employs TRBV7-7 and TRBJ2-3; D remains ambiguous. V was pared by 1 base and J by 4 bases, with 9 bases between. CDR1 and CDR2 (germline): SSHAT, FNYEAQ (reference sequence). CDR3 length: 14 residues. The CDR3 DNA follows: TGTGCCAGCAGCTTAGGACACAGTTCAGATACGCAGTATTTT. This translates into CASSLGHSSDTQYF.

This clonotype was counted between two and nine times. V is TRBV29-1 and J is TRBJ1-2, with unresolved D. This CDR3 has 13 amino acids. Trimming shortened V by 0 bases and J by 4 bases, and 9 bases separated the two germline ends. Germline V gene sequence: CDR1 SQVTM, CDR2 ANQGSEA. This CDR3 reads CSVEDGRAYGYTF. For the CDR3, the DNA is TGCAGCGTTGAAGATGGTAGGGCCTATGGCTACACCTTC.

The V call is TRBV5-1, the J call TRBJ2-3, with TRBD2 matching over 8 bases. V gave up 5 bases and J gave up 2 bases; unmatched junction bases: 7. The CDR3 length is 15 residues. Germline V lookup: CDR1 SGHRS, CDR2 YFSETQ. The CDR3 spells CASRILADNTDTQYF. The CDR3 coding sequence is TGCGCCAGCAGGATACTAGCGGACAACACAGATACGCAGTATTTT.

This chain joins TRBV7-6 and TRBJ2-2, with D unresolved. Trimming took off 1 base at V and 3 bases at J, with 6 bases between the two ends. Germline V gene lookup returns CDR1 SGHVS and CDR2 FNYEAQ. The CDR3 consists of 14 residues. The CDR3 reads CASSLVSDTGELFF. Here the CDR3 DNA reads TGTGCCAGCAGCTTAGTAAGCGACACCGGGGAGCTGTTTTTT. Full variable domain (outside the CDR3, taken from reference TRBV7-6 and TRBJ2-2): GAGVSQSPRYKVTKRGQDVALRCDPISGHVSLYWYRQALGQGPEFLTYFNYEAQQDKSGLPNDRFSAERPEGSISTLTIQRTEQRDSAMYRCASSLVSDTGELFFGEGSRLTVL.